A selection of T cell receptor beta chains follows, all from one sample in a study of cytomegalovirus exposure and HLA in healthy donors. The protocol was immunoSEQ multiplex PCR, while the TCRdb copy is restricted to in-frame clones and leaves out a portion. The sample holds 99,000 or so clones; about 12% are singletons and the top ten take approximately 16%. The sequencing input was PBMCs. The source of these receptors is a middle-aged man in good health and CMV-seropositive. Each CDR3 is given with its conserved first and last residue. D genes are given only for firm matches. Part of the rows lack a size; the others show once, few, many or a class for expanded clones.

abundance,v_gene,j_gene,d_gene,CDR3aa,CDR3nt
.,TRBV6-5,TRBJ1-1,TRBD1,CASGRGQTMNTEAFF,TGTGCCAGCGGCCGGGGACAGACCATGAACACTGAAGCTTTCTTT
.,TRBV15,TRBJ2-7,.,CATSRDLGSEQYF,TGTGCCACCAGCAGAGATCTAGGTTCCGAGCAGTACTTC
.,TRBV5-8,TRBJ2-3,TRBD2,CASSLGLAGGPTDTQYF,TGTGCCAGCAGCTTGGGACTAGCGGGAGGACCAACAGATACGCAGTATTTT
few,TRBV25-1,TRBJ2-2,.,CASSDPGPGAGELFF,TGTGCCAGCAGTGACCCTGGGCCGGGAGCCGGGGAGCTGTTTTTT
.,TRBV7-2,TRBJ2-1,TRBD1,CASSSHRGAPNEQFF,TGTGCCAGCAGTTCTCACAGGGGGGCGCCGAATGAGCAGTTCTTC
few,TRBV7-9,TRBJ2-7,.,CASRWEEYEQYF,TGTGCCAGCAGGTGGGAGGAGTACGAGCAGTACTTC
.,TRBV28,TRBJ1-4,TRBD1,CASRGQGWVEKLFF,TGTGCCAGCAGGGGACAGGGGTGGGTTGAAAAACTGTTTTTT
few,TRBV28,TRBJ1-5,TRBD1,CASSPGTDSGRQHF,TGTGCCAGCAGCCCCGGGACAGATTCGGGCCGCCAGCATTTT
few,TRBV11-2,TRBJ1-1,.,CASSSLQIMNTEAFF,TGTGCCAGCAGCTCCCTCCAGATAATGAACACTGAAGCTTTCTTT
few,TRBV5-4,TRBJ2-2,.,CASSNIWTGRTGELFF,TGTGCCAGCAGCAATATCTGGACTGGCCGCACCGGGGAGCTGTTTTTT
.,TRBV10-1,TRBJ2-5,.,CASSESGIETQYF,TGCGCCAGCAGTGAATCAGGGATCGAGACCCAGTACTTC
few,TRBV6-5,TRBJ2-1,TRBD1,CASAFRGSSYNEQFF,TGTGCCAGCGCCTTCAGGGGGAGCTCCTACAATGAGCAGTTCTTC
.,TRBV5-1,TRBJ1-1,.,CASSFSGITEAFF,TGCGCCAGCAGCTTTTCGGGTATTACTGAAGCTTTCTTT
.,TRBV19,TRBJ2-2,.,CASNGWNTGELFF,TGTGCCTCGAACGGGTGGAACACCGGGGAGCTGTTTTTT
.,TRBV5-1,TRBJ2-7,TRBD2,CASSLTSGQAPTKQYF,TGCGCCAGCAGCTTGACTAGCGGCCAGGCTCCTACGAAGCAGTACTTC
.,TRBV12-5,TRBJ1-1,.,CASGLGMNTEAFF,TGTGCTAGTGGTTTGGGTATGAACACTGAAGCTTTCTTT
.,TRBV28,TRBJ2-3,TRBD2,CASSGVSGSLGTQYF,TGTGCCAGCAGCGGGGTTAGCGGGAGTTTGGGTACGCAGTATTTT
few,TRBV2,TRBJ2-5,TRBD2,CASSPLAGGPGAQYF,TGTGCCAGCAGTCCACTAGCGGGAGGGCCCGGAGCCCAGTACTTC
.,TRBV5-1,TRBJ2-1,.,CASSLDGSDYNEQFF,TGCGCCAGCAGCTTGGACGGGAGTGACTACAATGAGCAGTTCTTC
few,TRBV6-6,TRBJ2-3,.,CASTSPGTDTQYF,TGTGCCAGCACGTCCCCGGGCACAGATACGCAGTATTTT
.,TRBV7-6,TRBJ2-2,TRBD1,CASSSGQGAGELFF,TGTGCCAGCAGCTCGGGACAGGGGGCCGGGGAGCTGTTTTTT
.,TRBV5-1,TRBJ2-5,TRBD2,CASSFSDSGNQETQYF,TGCGCCAGCAGCTTTTCCGATAGCGGGAACCAAGAGACCCAGTACTTC